This entry lists 18 T cell receptor beta chains sequenced from one sample in a study of cytomegalovirus exposure and HLA in healthy donors. The protocol was immunoSEQ multiplex PCR, while the TCRdb copy is restricted to in-frame clones and leaves out a portion. The sample includes about 110,000 clones, approximately 89% of them seen just once. Material: PBMCs. Receptors were obtained from a young woman in good health and CMV-seronegative.

This clone occurred a few times. This rearrangement joins TRBV27 to TRBJ2-2; possible D gene TRBD2, 5 bases. In germline, CDR1 is MNHEY, CDR2 SMNVEV (reference sequence). The ends were cut back, 4 bases at V and 4 bases at J, with 10 bases in the middle. The CDR3 has 14 amino acids. In DNA form, the CDR3 reads TGTGCCAGCAGTTGGCGGGCCCTCACCGGGGAGCTGTTTTTT. Amino acid sequence: CASSWRALTGELFF.

This sequence joins TRBV4-3 and TRBJ2-2, with TRBD1 matching 8 bases. With V trimmed by 4 bases and J by 0 bases, 4 bases remained unmatched. Per the germline V gene, CDR1 is LGHNA and CDR2 is YSLEER. The CDR3 contains 16 residues. The CDR3 is CASSPMGQANTGELFF. As DNA, the CDR3 is TGCGCCAGCAGCCCGATGGGACAGGCGAACACCGGGGAGCTGTTTTTT.

The chain carries TRBV5-1 and TRBJ1-4; TRBD1 matches 7 bases. The germline V gene encodes CDR1 SGHRS and CDR2 YFSETQ. V lost 0 bases and J lost 5; bases outside the gene matches: 4. The CDR3 spans 15 residues. In nucleotides, the CDR3 is TGCGCCAGCAGCTTGGACAGGGGTAAGAATGAAAAACTGTTTTTT. Its translation is CASSLDRGKNEKLFF.

V gene TRBV9 combines with J gene TRBJ2-5; D possibly corresponds to TRBD1 (6 bases). The V and J ends lost 0 bases and 2 bases respectively, with 17 bases between them. The CDR3 has 17 residues. CDR1 is SGDLS and CDR2 is YYNGEE in the germline V gene. As DNA, the CDR3 is TGTGCCAGCAGCGTAGTCCACAACGTTGGACAGCAAGAGACCCAGTACTTC. Its protein product is CASSVVHNVGQQETQYF. Combining the CDR3 with reference TRBV9 and TRBJ2-5 gives the whole variable domain DSGVTQTPKHLITATGQRVTLRCSPRSGDLSVYWYQQSLDQGLQFLIQYYNGEERAKGNILERFSAQQFPDLHSELNLSSLELGDSALYFCASSVVHNVGQQETQYFGPGTRLLVL.

The chain couples TRBV5-1 to TRBJ1-6, with D maybe TRBD1 (5 bases). The CDR3 is 15 residues long. Germline lookup yields CDR1 SGHRS and CDR2 YFSETQ. Trimming took off 0 bases at V and 5 bases at J, with 9 bases between the two ends. CDR3: CASSLVGGNNSPLHF. The DNA of the CDR3 is TGCGCCAGCAGCTTGGTGGGGGGGAATAATTCACCCCTCCACTTT.

V is TRBV19 and J is TRBJ1-5; 7 nucleotides match TRBD1. Germline V gene sequence: CDR1 LNHDA, CDR2 SQIVND (reference sequence). The CDR3 spans 15 residues. V was clipped by 4 bases and J by 6 bases; unmatched bases: 9. The CDR3 is CASSTPDRVSQPQHF. CDR3 coding DNA: TGTGCCAGTAGTACCCCCGACAGGGTAAGTCAGCCCCAGCATTTT.

The chain is built from TRBV5-8 and TRBJ2-7; tentative D call: TRBD2 (6 bases). V lost 7 bases and J lost 7, with 18 bases in between. This CDR3 has 13 residues. The germline CDR1 and CDR2 sequences are SGHTS and YDEGEE. The CDR3 DNA sequence: TGTGCCAGCCTCCGGGACCCCGGAGGGGAGCAGTACTTC. Its protein is CASLRDPGGEQYF.

A few counts support this clone. This rearrangement joins TRBV10-1 to TRBJ2-4; tentatively, D is TRBD2 (6 bases). CDR3 length: 14 residues. In germline, CDR1 is WNHNN, CDR2 SYGVQD (reference sequence). Trimming removed 0 bases from V and 6 bases from J, with 9 bases in between. In DNA form, the CDR3 reads TGCGCCAGCAGTGAGTCACCCGGGGGAAACATTCAGTACTTC. Protein sequence: CASSESPGGNIQYF.

Here the CDR3 reads CASSFFGVAGELFF. The CDR3 DNA reads TGTGCCAGCAGCTTTTTCGGGGTGGCCGGGGAGCTGTTTTTT. This chain connects TRBV7-2 to TRBJ2-2, with D perhaps matching TRBD2 (5 bases). This CDR3 contains 14 residues. The ends were cut back, 3 bases at V and 6 bases at J, with 11 bases in the middle. Per the germline V gene, CDR1 is SGHTA and CDR2 is FQGNSA.

The genes are TRBV7-2 and TRBJ2-7; D may be TRBD2 (6 bases). The CDR3 spans 15 residues. Trimming cost V 1 base and J 7 bases, with 17 bases left between them. The germline V gene encodes CDR1 SGHTA and CDR2 FQGNSA. CDR3: CASSLVRGSRREQYF. The CDR3 nucleotides read TGTGCCAGCAGCTTAGTTCGGGGGTCCAGGCGGGAGCAGTACTTC.

The J gene is TRBJ1-5, the V gene TRBV2, with D perhaps TRBD1 (6 bases). V lost 10 bases and J lost 3, with 16 bases in between. Germline CDR1 and CDR2: SNHLY and FYNNEI. This CDR3 comprises 14 residues. Here the CDR3 DNA reads TGTGCCACCAGGGTACAGGGCCCCAATCAGCCCCAGCATTTT. This codes for CATRVQGPNQPQHF. Complete variable domain (other parts from reference TRBV2 and TRBJ1-5): EPEVTQTPSHQVTQMGQEVILRCVPISNHLYFYWYRQILGQKVEFLVSFYNNEISEKSEIFDDQFSVERPDGSNFTLKIRSTKLEDSAMYFCATRVQGPNQPQHFGDGTRLSIL.

The chain is built from TRBV19 and TRBJ1-5, with D uncertain. The CDR3 contains 13 residues. V was clipped by 2 bases and J by 6 bases, with 8 bases between them. Per the germline V gene, CDR1 is LNHDA and CDR2 is SQIVND (reference sequence). The CDR3: CASSIWRGQPQHF. CDR3 bases: TGTGCCAGTAGTATATGGCGGGGTCAGCCCCAGCATTTT.

V and J are TRBV10-2 and TRBJ2-7; tentative D call: TRBD1 (5 bases). Germline V gene sequence: CDR1 WSHSY, CDR2 SAAADI. CDR3 size: 13 residues. V lost 8 bases to trimming and J lost 0 bases, with 11 bases between them. As DNA, the CDR3 is TGCGCCAGCGGTGTGGGGCCCTCCTACGAGCAGTACTTC. Translated, it gives CASGVGPSYEQYF.

This clone is a singleton in its sample. The V call is TRBV7-9, the J call TRBJ2-7; 7 nucleotides line up with TRBD1. Per germline, CDR1 SEHNR and CDR2 FQNEAQ (reference sequence). V lost 3 bases and J lost 9; bases outside the gene matches: 14. The length of the CDR3 is 15 residues. The CDR3 spells CASSFPGTARSGQYF. DNA for the CDR3: TGTGCCAGCAGCTTCCCCGGGACAGCCAGGTCCGGGCAGTACTTC.

The chain uses TRBV4-2 and TRBJ1-2, with 7 positions matching TRBD1. From germline, CDR1 is LGHNA and CDR2 YNFKEQ. The CDR3 extends over 15 amino acids. Trimming cost V 1 base and J 5 bases; bases outside gene matches: 7. CDR3 residues: CASSQAVDRAYGYTF. For the CDR3, the DNA is TGTGCCAGCAGCCAAGCAGTCGACAGGGCTTATGGCTACACCTTC.

This clone has only one observation. This chain uses TRBV7-8 with TRBJ2-5, with D tentatively TRBD1 (7 bases). Per germline, CDR1 SGHVS and CDR2 FQNEAQ. V was shortened by 1 base and J by 2 bases, with 20 bases between the two germline ends. There are 18 residues in the CDR3. In DNA form, the CDR3 reads TGTGCCAGCAGCTTAGATCAGGGGGGATGGGGTATACAAGAGACCCAGTACTTC. It specifies CASSLDQGGWGIQETQYF.

The CDR3 coding sequence is TGTGCCAGCGAGCAGCGGGGGGTGGGAGAGACCCAGTACTTC. Encoded protein: CASEQRGVGETQYF. The chain combines TRBV27 with TRBJ2-5; 9 bases fit TRBD2. The CDR3 contains 14 residues. The germline gives CDR1 MNHEY, CDR2 SMNVEV (reference sequence). V gave up 8 bases and J gave up 4 bases; unmatched junction bases: 8.

The chain has TRBV4-1 and TRBJ1-1; possible D gene TRBD1, 5 bases. CDR1 and CDR2 from the germline V gene are MGHRA and YSYEKL. The CDR3 spans 14 residues. Deletions cut 5 bases from V and 6 bases from J, with 16 bases between. The CDR3 here is CASSYTGGYAEAFF. The CDR3 region has the DNA TGCGCCAGCAGCTATACAGGAGGGTACGCTGAAGCTTTCTTT.